Shown below are 5 T cell receptor beta chains from a single sample sequenced in a study of CD8+ T cells in alopecia areata. Sequencing relied on a cDNA template that was reverse transcribed from extracted RNA. Libraries were prepared by immunoSEQ multiplex PCR; TCRdb keeps only in-frame clonotypes and omits some of them. The top ten clones hold around a sixth of a sample with 70,000 or so clones, 55% to 65% of them seen once. Material: CD8+ T cells sorted from blood, obtained at week 0. The receptors stem from a human donor with alopecia areata.

This chain joins TRBV19 and TRBJ2-7, with D perhaps TRBD1 or TRBD2 (5 bases each). The CDR3 is 14 amino acids. Germline V gene lookup returns CDR1 LNHDA and CDR2 SQIVND (reference sequence). The V gene lost 5 bases and the J gene lost 3 bases, with 14 bases spanning the gap. CDR3 region: CASSYRDVFYEQYF. The DNA for the CDR3 is TGTGCCAGTAGTTACCGGGACGTCTTCTACGAGCAGTACTTC.

This clone was counted only a few times. This chain joins TRBV30 and TRBJ2-1; TRBD2 matches 16 bases. Germline CDR1 and CDR2: GTSNPN and SVGIG (reference sequence). The CDR3 runs to 19 residues. V lost 4 bases, J lost 6 bases, and 15 bases stayed unmatched. CDR3 sequence reads: CAWTISGLAGGPLGNEQFF. Here the CDR3 DNA reads TGTGCCTGGACCATCTCGGGACTAGCGGGAGGGCCGCTGGGCAATGAGCAGTTCTTC.

The chain uses TRBV4-1 and TRBJ1-2, with D uncertain. The ends were cut back, 0 bases at V and 7 bases at J, with 9 bases in the middle. Germline CDR1 and CDR2: MGHRA and YSYEKL. The length of the CDR3 is 13 residues. DNA for the CDR3: TGCGCCAGCAGCCAAGATAGACTTGGTGGCTACACCTTC. Its protein product is CASSQDRLGGYTF.

The genes are TRBV2 and TRBJ2-5; the D gene is possibly TRBD1 (5 bases). The ends were cut back, 2 bases at V and 5 bases at J, with 18 bases in the middle. The germline gives CDR1 SNHLY, CDR2 FYNNEI. The CDR3 is made up of 16 amino acids. The CDR3 is CASSEWGLDKSETQYF. As DNA, the CDR3 is TGTGCCAGCAGTGAATGGGGCTTAGATAAAAGCGAGACCCAGTACTTC. Full variable domain (outside the CDR3, taken from reference TRBV2 and TRBJ2-5): EPEVTQTPSHQVTQMGQEVILRCVPISNHLYFYWYRQILGQKVEFLVSFYNNEISEKSEIFDDQFSVERPDGSNFTLKIRSTKLEDSAMYFCASSEWGLDKSETQYFGPGTRLLVL.

Only one count was recorded for this clone. The genes are TRBV5-6 and TRBJ2-7, with D unclear. The length of the CDR3 is 12 residues. The V gene's germline CDR1 is SGHDT and CDR2 YYEEEE. V lost 8 bases, J lost 6 bases, and 15 bases lay in between. The CDR3 DNA follows: TGTGCCAGTCAGCTCCTATTCGGCGAGCAGTACTTC. Amino acid sequence: CASQLLFGEQYF.